Below, 19 T cell receptor beta chains from the same sample are listed, as sequenced in a study of CD8+CD57+ T cells in acquired aplastic anemia. Genomic DNA, serving as template, underwent TCR beta VDJ and CDR3 profiling. TCRdb itself ran the reads through MiXCR, one entry per CDR3 protein. Seen here are just over 400,000 distinct CDR3 sequences, around 68% observed once, and the top ten hold under 4.5%. Sequenced sample: sorted CD4+, CD8+, or CD8+CD57+ T cells (not recorded which) from PBMCs. The source of these receptors is a human donor in good health, serving as a control.

To note about this clonotype: Because the CDR3's place on the DNA is in doubt, the DNA is left out and the CDR3 is given as listed by TCRdb. The rearrangement links TRBV7-8 to TRBJ1-1. Germline CDR1 is SGHVS and CDR2 is FQNEAQ. The CDR3 is 15 amino acids long, termini counted. This CDR3 is CASSLKNDEQYFAFF.

This clonotype showed up just a few times. A much larger clone lies one base from this, so it may be a read error. This chain joins TRBV12-3 or TRBV12-4 and TRBJ1-2; TRBD1 matches 11 bases. The CDR3 contains 15 residues. As DNA, the CDR3 is TGTGCCAGCAGTTCCCGTCGGACAGGGGGCGATGGCTGCACCTTC. Translating gives CASSSRRTGGDGCTF.

The chain carries TRBV20-1 and TRBJ2-1; unclear D gene. The germline V and J ends were trimmed by 4 bases and 8 bases, with 15 bases remaining between them. Looked up from germline, CDR1 is DFQATT and CDR2 is SNEGSKA (reference sequence). The CDR3 covers 13 residues. The CDR3 is CSANPGWAYEQFF. The CDR3 nucleotides are TGCAGTGCTAACCCCGGCTGGGCTTATGAGCAGTTCTTC.

This clonotype was observed once. At one end, the junction sequence differs from germline, possibly due to a read error. The V gene is TRBV15, the J gene TRBJ2-7; a weak D match, TRBD2 (5 bases). This CDR3 comprises 14 residues. The germline CDR1 and CDR2 sequences are LNHNV and YYDKDF (reference sequence). CDR3 sequence reads: CASSFGANSGEQYF. The DNA of the CDR3 is TGTGCCAGCAGTTTTGGAGCGAACTCCGGGGAGCAGTACTTT.

Concerning this clonotype: One end of the junction does not line up with germline, which may come from a read error. The rearrangement uses TRBV5-1 and TRBJ1-1; no reliable D call. Germline V gene data show CDR1 as SGHRS and CDR2 as YFSETQ. This CDR3 region has 15 residues. The CDR3 sequence: CATSRDRTRSTEAFF. The CDR3 DNA is TGCGCCACCAGCAGAGATCGGACGCGTAGCACTGAAGCTTTCTTT.

The V call is TRBV20-1, the J call TRBJ2-7; TRBD1 aligns across 7 bases. The CDR3 spans 16 residues. The V segment lost 3 bases and the J segment 7 bases; nucleotides outside the gene matches: 18. Germline V lookup: CDR1 DFQATT, CDR2 SNEGSKA (reference sequence). Here the CDR3 DNA reads TGCAGTGCTAGTGAACAGGGGTACAGTGGGACGAAGGAGCAGTACTTC. Residues: CSASEQGYSGTKEQYF.

The rearrangement uses TRBV7-2 and TRBJ1-4, with TRBD1 as a possible D gene (6 bases). The germline V gene encodes CDR1 SGHTA and CDR2 FQGNSA. Trimming removed 6 bases from V and 14 bases from J, with 25 bases in between. There are 15 residues in the CDR3. In DNA, the CDR3 is TGTGCCAGCAGTTTAACAGGGCCAACTAATGAAACTCTGTTTTTT. Amino acids: CASSLTGPTNETLFF.

The V and J genes are TRBV20-1 and TRBJ2-3; D possibly matches TRBD1 or TRBD2 (5 bases each). This CDR3 comprises 15 residues. With 4 bases removed from V and 4 bases from J, the gap between germline ends came to 18 bases. Germline CDR1 is DFQATT and CDR2 is SNEGSKA (reference sequence). CDR3 protein: CSAIGTGHYADTQYF. DNA for the CDR3: TGCAGTGCTATTGGGACGGGGCACTATGCAGATACGCAGTATTTT.

This clonotype was picked up many times. The J gene is TRBJ2-5, the V gene TRBV27, with a weak D call TRBD2 (5 bases). The V gene's germline CDR1 is MNHEY and CDR2 SMNVEV (reference sequence). Trimming took 5 bases from V and 2 from J, leaving 9 bases between them. This CDR3 region has 13 residues. CDR3 sequence (DNA): TGTGCCAGCAGTCCGCGAGGGCAAGAGACCCAGTACTTC. Residues: CASSPRGQETQYF.

The chain carries TRBV2 and TRBJ1-2; D is perhaps TRBD1 (6 bases). Germline assignment: CDR1 SNHLY and CDR2 FYNNEI. V was pared by 8 bases and J by 11 bases, with 21 bases between. The CDR3 consists of 13 residues. The CDR3 loop reads CASFLDSSYNYTF. The DNA for the CDR3 is TGTGCCAGCTTCTTGGACAGCTCCTATAATTACACCTTC.

Concerning this clonotype: No DNA is shown, since the ends of the CDR3 on it are uncertain; the CDR3 is the one TCRdb lists. The genes are TRBV7-9 and TRBJ2-1; TRBD2, the table's D call, lacks a check against the DNA. The germline CDR1 and CDR2 sequences are SEHNR and FQNEAQ (reference sequence). The CDR3 contains 16 residues when both ends are counted. CDR3 sequence: CASTGSRPSSSGQQFF.

Here the CDR3 reads CASSRLAPARLDEQYF. DNA of the CDR3: TGTGCCAGCAGCCGACTTGCTCCGGCACGGCTAGACGAGCAGTACTTC. The chain is built from TRBV6-1 and TRBJ2-7; no clear D gene. V was trimmed by 6 bases and J by 5 bases, leaving 23 bases between them. Per germline, CDR1 MNHNS and CDR2 SASEGT. The CDR3 has 16 amino acids.

At least ten counts were recorded for this clonotype. V gene TRBV20-1 combines with J gene TRBJ1-1; no clear D. V shed 5 bases and J shed 1 base, with 8 bases lying between them. CDR3 length equals 12 residues. Germline values: CDR1 DFQATT, CDR2 SNEGSKA (reference sequence). CDR3 loop: CSAEGENTEAFF. Here the CDR3 DNA reads TGCAGTGCTGAAGGTGAGAACACTGAAGCTTTCTTT.

This clonotype was observed many times. This rearrangement joins TRBV9 to TRBJ1-3; 10 bases line up with TRBD1. CDR1 and CDR2 from the germline V gene are SGDLS and YYNGEE. Unmatched junction bases numbered 4, after V lost 0 bases and J lost 1 base. The CDR3 contains 17 residues. CDR3 region: CASSVERQGASGNTIYF. Here the CDR3 DNA reads TGTGCCAGCAGCGTAGAGCGACAGGGGGCTTCTGGAAACACCATATATTTT.

CDR3 in amino acids: CASRYVRGHTGELFF. The CDR3 DNA follows: TGTGCCAGCAGATACGTGAGGGGGCACACCGGGGAGCTGTTTTTT. The chain uses TRBV12-3 or TRBV12-4 and TRBJ2-2; 7 bases line up with TRBD1. CDR3 length: 15 residues. After removal of 6 bases from V and 3 bases from J, the junction contained 7 bases not matched to a gene.

Note on this clonotype: Its ends do not fully match the called genes, so a read error is possible. V usage is TRBV7-2 and J usage is TRBJ1-6; perhaps TRBD1 as D (6 bases). The CDR3 spans 15 residues. In germline, CDR1 is SGHTA, CDR2 FQGNSA. This chain's CDR3 is CASSTPGRGGSPLHF. The CDR3 DNA reads TGTGCCAGCAGCACACCCGGCAGGGGAGGCTCACCGCTCCACTTT.

As to this clonotype: One junction end disagrees with the germline gene, perhaps due to a read error. The chain recombines TRBV9 with TRBJ1-1; the D gene is possibly TRBD1 (5 bases). CDR1 and CDR2 (germline): SGDLS, YYNGEE. The CDR3 length is 13 residues. The CDR3 sequence is CASSVGPDGDYFF. Here the CDR3 DNA reads TGTGCCAGCAGTGTAGGTCCGGACGGGGACTACTTCTTT.

This clonotype was counted many times. This CDR3 reads CASAPGQGVLSTQYF. Here the CDR3 DNA reads TGTGCCAGCGCACCGGGACAGGGCGTTCTGAGTACGCAGTATTTT. The J gene is TRBJ2-3, the V gene TRBV6-5; the match to TRBD1 covers 9 bases. The V segment lost 8 bases and the J segment 8 bases; nucleotides outside the gene matches: 14. The length of the CDR3 is 15 residues. Germline values: CDR1 MNHEY, CDR2 SVGAGI.

The chain is built from TRBV6-5 and TRBJ1-5, with D tentatively TRBD1 (5 bases). CDR3 length: 14 residues. Germline lookup yields CDR1 MNHEY and CDR2 SVGAGI. Trimming removed 8 bases at V and 7 bases at J, with 18 bases between. The CDR3 sequence is CASREGGDQQPQHF. The CDR3 DNA is TGTGCCAGCCGGGAGGGAGGGGACCAACAGCCCCAGCATTTT.